This TCR beta chain was retrieved from a study of shared clonotypes between healthy human individuals. Study conclusions and caveats: It was observed that roughly 5.4% of naive CD4 clonotypes were shared across a handful of donors. Non-shared clonotypes had lower generation probabilities than those shared by all four donors.

Assay runs were performed at deep level. The table came from immunoSEQ multiplex PCR; TCRdb's copy has only in-frame clones and leaves some out. Altogether over 1.5 million clones are present, approximately 98% being singletons, with the ten largest covering roughly 0.42%. Notes on this clone: Its antigen is not identified.

Trimming pared 0 bases from V and 2 bases from J, leaving 9 bases between. CDR1 and CDR2 from the germline V gene are SGHAT and FQNNGV. The CDR3 consists of 15 residues. Sequencing was carried out using naive CD4+ T cells sorted from blood. Subset given: CD45RA+ positively selected. The source is a man aged 25-45 years in good health. This chain links TRBV11-2 with TRBJ2-3; D is perhaps TRBD2 (5 bases). The CDR3 DNA follows: TGTGCCAGCAGCTTAGATCCGGGAAACACAGATACGCAGTATTTT. Amino acids: CASSLDPGNTDTQYF.